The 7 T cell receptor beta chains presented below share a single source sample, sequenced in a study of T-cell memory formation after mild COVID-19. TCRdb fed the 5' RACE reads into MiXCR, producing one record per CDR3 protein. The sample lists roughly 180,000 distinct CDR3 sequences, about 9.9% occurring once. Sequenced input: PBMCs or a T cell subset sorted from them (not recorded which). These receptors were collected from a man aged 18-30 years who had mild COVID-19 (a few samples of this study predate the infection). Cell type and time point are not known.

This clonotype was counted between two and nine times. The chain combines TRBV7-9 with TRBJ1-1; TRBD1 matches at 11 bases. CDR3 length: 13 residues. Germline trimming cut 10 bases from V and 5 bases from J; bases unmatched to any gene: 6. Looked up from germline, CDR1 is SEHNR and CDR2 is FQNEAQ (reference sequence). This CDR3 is CATKGTGGTEAFF. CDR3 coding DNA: TGTGCCACCAAGGGGACAGGGGGGACTGAAGCTTTCTTT.

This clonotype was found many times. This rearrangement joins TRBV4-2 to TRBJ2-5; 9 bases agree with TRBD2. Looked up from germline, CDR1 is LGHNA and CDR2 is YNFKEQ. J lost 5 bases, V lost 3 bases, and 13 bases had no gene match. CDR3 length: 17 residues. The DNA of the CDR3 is TGTGCCAGCAGCCAGGGTTCGGCGGGGGGGCCGCGGGAGACCCAGTACTTC. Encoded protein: CASSQGSAGGPRETQYF.

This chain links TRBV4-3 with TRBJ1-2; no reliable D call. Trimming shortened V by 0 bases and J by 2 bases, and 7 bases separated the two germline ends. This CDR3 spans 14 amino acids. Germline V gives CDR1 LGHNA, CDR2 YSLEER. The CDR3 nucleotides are TGCGCCAGCAGCCAAGACGGTCAAAACTATGGCTACACCTTC. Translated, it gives CASSQDGQNYGYTF.

CDR3 DNA sequence: TGTGCCAGCAGCAAAACCGTGGGGGCTAAATGGTCTGAGACCCAGTACTTC. Encoded protein: CASSKTVGAKWSETQYF. This chain joins TRBV9 and TRBJ2-5, with D maybe TRBD1 (6 bases). V was pared by 4 bases and J by 5 bases, with 24 bases between. The CDR3 sequence is 17 residues long. Germline V CDR1 and CDR2: SGDLS, YYNGEE. Filled out from reference TRBV9 and TRBJ2-5, the complete variable domain reads DSGVTQTPKHLITATGQRVTLRCSPRSGDLSVYWYQQSLDQGLQFLIQYYNGEERAKGNILERFSAQQFPDLHSELNLSSLELGDSALYFCASSKTVGAKWSETQYFGPGTRLLVL.

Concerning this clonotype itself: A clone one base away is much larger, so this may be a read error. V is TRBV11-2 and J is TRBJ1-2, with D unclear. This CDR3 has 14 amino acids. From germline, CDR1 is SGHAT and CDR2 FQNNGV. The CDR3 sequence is CGSSLVAANYGYTF. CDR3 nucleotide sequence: TGTGGCAGCAGCTTAGTGGCAGCGAACTATGGCTACACCTTC.

CDR3 DNA: TGTGCCAGCAGTTTTATCCGAAACCAAGAGACCCAGTACTTC. As protein: CASSFIRNQETQYF. V usage is TRBV6-2 or TRBV6-3 and J usage is TRBJ2-5, with D unresolved. CDR1 and CDR2 (germline): MNHEY, SVGEGT. The ends were cut back, 4 bases at V and 0 bases at J, with 9 bases in the middle. This CDR3 spans 14 amino acids.

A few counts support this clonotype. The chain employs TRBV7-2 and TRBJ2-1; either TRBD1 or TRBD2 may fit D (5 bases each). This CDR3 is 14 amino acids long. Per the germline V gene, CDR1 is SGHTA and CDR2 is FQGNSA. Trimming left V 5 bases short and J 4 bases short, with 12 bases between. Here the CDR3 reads CASSDLGEYNEQFF. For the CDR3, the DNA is TGTGCCAGCAGCGACTTGGGGGAGTACAATGAGCAGTTCTTC.